This T cell receptor (beta chain) stems from a study of regulatory T cells in long-lasting Graves disease. For TCR beta, libraries came from iRepertoire HTBI primers and Arm-PCR of CDR3 regions. TCRdb analysed the multiplex PCR reads with MiXCR anew, one entry per CDR3 protein. The profile shows fewer than 350,000 distinct CDR3 sequences, approximately 20% of them singletons. Noted time point: newly diagnosed GD, antithyroid drugs for less than 3 months. RNA from PBMCs was the source of the TCR library. Study results and caveats: Accuracy may have been reduced by the small sample size. Persistent Graves' disease cases displayed lower TCR diversity than newly diagnosed ones.

Germline values: CDR1 SGHAT, CDR2 FQNNGV. The CDR3 is 14 residues long. V shed 5 bases and J shed 2 bases, with 10 bases lying between them. This clonotype was seen at least ten times. Its antigen is as yet unknown. The sequencing here drew on peripheral blood mononuclear cells (PBMCs), taken at new diagnosis, from a patient treated with antithyroid drugs. The J gene is TRBJ1-5, the V gene TRBV11-2; D unresolved. The TCR originated in a female donor with Graves disease. CDR3: CASSPARGNQPQHF. In DNA form, the CDR3 reads TGTGCCAGCAGCCCCGCTCGGGGCAATCAGCCCCAGCATTTT.